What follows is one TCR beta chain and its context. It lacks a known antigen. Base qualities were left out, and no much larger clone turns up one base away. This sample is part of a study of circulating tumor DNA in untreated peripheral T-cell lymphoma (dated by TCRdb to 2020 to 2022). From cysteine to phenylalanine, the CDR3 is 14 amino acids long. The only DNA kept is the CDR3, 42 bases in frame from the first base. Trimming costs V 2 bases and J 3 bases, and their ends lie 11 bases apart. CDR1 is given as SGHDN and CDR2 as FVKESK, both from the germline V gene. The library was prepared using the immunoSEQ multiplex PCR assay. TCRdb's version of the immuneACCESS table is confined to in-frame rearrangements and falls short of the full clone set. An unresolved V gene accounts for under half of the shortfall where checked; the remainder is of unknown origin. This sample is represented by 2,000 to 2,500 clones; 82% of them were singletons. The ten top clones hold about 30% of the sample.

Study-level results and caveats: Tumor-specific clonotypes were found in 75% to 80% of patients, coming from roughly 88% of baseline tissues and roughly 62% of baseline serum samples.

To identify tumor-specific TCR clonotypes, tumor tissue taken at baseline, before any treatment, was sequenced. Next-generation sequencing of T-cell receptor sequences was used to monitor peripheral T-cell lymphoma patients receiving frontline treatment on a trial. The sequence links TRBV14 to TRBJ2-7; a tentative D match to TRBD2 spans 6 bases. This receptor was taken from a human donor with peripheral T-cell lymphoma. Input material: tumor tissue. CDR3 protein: CASSQLATNYEQYF. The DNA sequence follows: TGTGCCAGCAGCCAACTAGCGACGAACTACGAGCAGTACTTC.